The rows below give T cell receptor beta chains drawn from one sample of a study of blood T cell repertoires in COVID-19. The protocol was immunoSEQ multiplex PCR, while the TCRdb copy is restricted to in-frame clones and leaves out a portion. The sample shows 150,000 to 200,000 clones, roughly four fifths of them seen only once. Material: peripheral blood. These receptors were collected from a human donor with acute or convalescent COVID-19. The donor label of this sample is uncertain. The CDR3 runs from the conserved cysteine through the conserved F or W. Each record gives: CDR3 length, D gene, J gene, V gene, clone size, CDR3 protein, CDR3 DNA. D genes are given only for firm matches. Clone size is not always given. Where it is, it says once, few, many or a class for expanded clones.

16 | . | TRBJ1-1 | TRBV5-6 | . | CASSLGGTGINTEAFF | TGTGCCAGCAGCTTGGGTGGAACAGGGATAAACACTGAAGCTTTCTTT
17 | TRBD1 | TRBJ2-5 | TRBV7-2 | . | CASSLVGTGFGGETQYF | TGTGCCAGCAGCTTAGTAGGGACAGGGTTTGGAGGAGAGACCCAGTACTTC
17 | TRBD1 | TRBJ1-2 | TRBV23-1 | . | CASSLLPGPTGGPGYTF | TGCGCCAGCAGTCTACTACCGGGCCCTACAGGGGGTCCTGGCTACACCTTC
15 | . | TRBJ2-7 | TRBV7-8 | . | CASSPGGLLSYEQYF | TGTGCCAGCAGCCCCGGTGGGCTCCTCTCCTACGAGCAGTACTTC
14 | . | TRBJ1-2 | TRBV9 | . | CASSVDLRGTGYTF | TGTGCCAGCAGCGTAGACTTGAGGGGGACTGGCTACACCTTC
16 | TRBD1 | TRBJ1-1 | TRBV3-1/TRBV3-2 | . | CASSQDSPGQGTEAFF | TGTGCCAGCAGCCAAGATTCACCGGGACAGGGCACTGAAGCTTTCTTT
15 | TRBD1 | TRBJ2-7 | TRBV9 | few | CASSVGDRGVYEQYF | TGTGCCAGCAGCGTAGGGGACAGGGGAGTCTACGAGCAGTACTTC
15 | . | TRBJ1-5 | TRBV3-1/TRBV3-2 | . | CASSQVGGGNQPQHF | TGTGCCAGCAGCCAAGTGGGCGGGGGCAATCAGCCCCAGCATTTT
16 | . | TRBJ1-1 | TRBV5-6 | . | CASRESGQSMNTEAFF | TGTGCCAGCAGGGAATCCGGACAGTCCATGAACACTGAAGCTTTCTTT
16 | TRBD2 | TRBJ2-1 | TRBV6-5 | . | CASSSPSGRYYNEQFF | TGTGCCAGCAGTTCGCCTAGCGGGAGATACTACAATGAGCAGTTCTTC
13 | . | TRBJ1-2 | TRBV3-1/TRBV3-2 | once | CASSQGGEGGYTF | TGTGCCAGCAGCCAGGGGGGGGAGGGAGGCTACACCTTC
15 | TRBD1 | TRBJ2-2 | TRBV7-9 | . | CASGTGTGDTGELFF | TGTGCCAGCGGGACCGGGACAGGGGATACCGGGGAGCTGTTTTTT
16 | . | TRBJ2-2 | TRBV5-4 | . | CASSSFSNANTGELFF | TGTGCCAGCAGCTCCTTTAGTAACGCGAACACCGGGGAGCTGTTTTTT
17 | . | TRBJ2-1 | TRBV7-3 | . | CASSLTGGPNSYNEQFF | TGTGCCAGCAGCTTAACGGGGGGGCCAAACTCCTACAATGAGCAGTTCTTC
13 | . | TRBJ1-6 | TRBV25-1 | . | CASSTTQQSPLHF | TGTGCCAGCAGTACTACCCAACAATCACCCCTCCACTTT
14 | TRBD2 | TRBJ2-3 | TRBV10-2 | . | CASSESGRPDTQYF | TGCGCCAGCAGTGAAAGCGGGAGGCCAGATACGCAGTATTTT
15 | . | TRBJ1-5 | TRBV6-1 | . | CASSEASGSNQPQHF | TGTGCCAGCAGTGAAGCGAGCGGTAGCAATCAGCCCCAGCATTTT
14 | TRBD1 | TRBJ1-2 | TRBV6-5 | . | CASRDRWKRDGYTF | TGTGCCAGCAGGGACAGGTGGAAAAGGGATGGCTACACCTTC
17 | . | TRBJ1-1 | TRBV27 | . | CASSLSWAGQGNTEAFF | TGTGCCAGCAGTTTATCGTGGGCAGGGCAGGGAAACACTGAAGCTTTCTTT
12 | TRBD2 | TRBJ2-7 | TRBV29-1 | few | CSVDSGGYEQYF | TGCAGCGTTGATAGCGGGGGGTACGAGCAGTACTTC
15 | . | TRBJ1-5 | TRBV2 | . | CASRSGGSANQPQHF | TGTGCCAGCAGGTCGGGCGGGTCGGCCAATCAGCCCCAGCATTTT
13 | . | TRBJ1-1 | TRBV29-1 | . | CSVDQTAHTEAFF | TGCAGCGTTGATCAGACAGCCCACACTGAAGCTTTCTTT
17 | . | TRBJ1-5 | TRBV4-1 | . | CASSQEVGEIGNQPQHF | TGCGCCAGCAGCCAAGAGGTCGGAGAAATAGGCAATCAGCCCCAGCATTTT
16 | TRBD2 | TRBJ2-1 | TRBV5-1 | . | CASSLGLADYQGEQFF | TGCGCCAGCAGCCTCGGACTAGCGGACTATCAGGGGGAGCAGTTCTTC
14 | TRBD2 | TRBJ2-7 | TRBV5-4 | . | CASSPGTTFPEQYF | TGTGCCAGCAGCCCAGGGACTACCTTCCCGGAGCAGTACTTC
14 | TRBD1 | TRBJ1-2 | TRBV3-1/TRBV3-2 | few | CASSQSRGRESYTF | TGTGCCAGCAGCCAATCCAGGGGGCGGGAAAGCTACACCTTC
15 | TRBD1 | TRBJ2-5 | TRBV2 | few | CASRLATGGMKTQYF | TGTGCCAGCAGACTCGCGACAGGGGGCATGAAGACCCAGTACTTC
14 | TRBD1 | TRBJ1-5 | TRBV29-1 | . | CSVSGQGVDQPQHF | TGCAGCGTATCGGGACAGGGGGTCGATCAGCCCCAGCATTTT
13 | . | TRBJ2-2 | TRBV5-1 | . | CASSRRDTGELFF | TGCGCCAGCAGTAGGAGGGACACCGGGGAGCTGTTTTTT
16 | TRBD1 | TRBJ2-7 | TRBV5-4 | . | CASSLGGDRISYEQYF | TGTGCCAGCAGCTTGGGGGGGGACAGGATTTCCTACGAGCAGTACTTC
13 | . | TRBJ1-2 | TRBV7-3 | . | CASSRTVHEGYTF | TGTGCCAGCAGTCGGACAGTACATGAGGGCTACACCTTC
16 | TRBD2 | TRBJ2-1 | TRBV14 | . | CASTLGGTTRGNEQFF | TGTGCCAGCACACTGGGGGGGACGACTCGTGGCAATGAGCAGTTCTTC
15 | TRBD1 | TRBJ2-7 | TRBV6-5 | . | CASSEVGTGRGEQYF | TGTGCCAGCAGCGAGGTGGGGACAGGGAGGGGGGAGCAGTACTTC
14 | . | TRBJ2-2 | TRBV5-1 | . | CASASRGSGGELFF | TGCGCCAGCGCCAGCAGGGGAAGCGGCGGGGAGCTGTTTTTT
16 | TRBD2 | TRBJ2-7 | TRBV11-2 | . | CASSLERLAGAYEQYF | TGTGCCAGCAGCTTAGAGAGACTAGCGGGAGCCTACGAGCAGTACTTC
15 | TRBD1 | TRBJ2-2 | TRBV7-3 | once | CASSLGRQGAGELFF | TGTGCCAGCAGCTTAGGACGACAGGGGGCCGGGGAGCTGTTTTTT
14 | . | TRBJ2-1 | TRBV2 | . | CASRGQTNSNEQFF | TGTGCCAGCAGGGGCCAGACTAACTCCAATGAGCAGTTCTTC
15 | . | TRBJ2-1 | TRBV28 | . | CASSFPVGSENEQFF | TGTGCCAGCAGTTTTCCTGTCGGGAGTGAAAATGAGCAGTTCTTC
16 | TRBD2 | TRBJ2-3 | TRBV30 | . | CAWIPSSAGATDTQYF | TGTGCCTGGATACCCTCTTCAGCGGGGGCCACAGATACGCAGTATTTT
18 | TRBD2 | TRBJ2-1 | TRBV7-9 | . | CASSLDLSGTSGSYEQFF | TGTGCCAGCAGCTTAGATCTCTCGGGAACTAGCGGGAGCTATGAGCAGTTCTTC